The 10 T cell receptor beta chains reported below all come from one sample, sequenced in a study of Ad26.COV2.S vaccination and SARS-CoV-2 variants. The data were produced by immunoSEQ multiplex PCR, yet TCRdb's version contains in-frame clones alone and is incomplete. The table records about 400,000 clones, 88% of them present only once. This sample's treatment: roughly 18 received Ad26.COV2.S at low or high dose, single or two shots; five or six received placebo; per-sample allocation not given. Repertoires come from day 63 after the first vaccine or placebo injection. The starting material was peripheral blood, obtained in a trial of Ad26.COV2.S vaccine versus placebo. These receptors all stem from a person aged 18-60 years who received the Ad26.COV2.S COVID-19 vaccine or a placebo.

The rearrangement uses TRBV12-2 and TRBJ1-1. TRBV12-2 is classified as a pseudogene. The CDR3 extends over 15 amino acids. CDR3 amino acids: CASRLSADGNTEAFF. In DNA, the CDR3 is TGTGCAAGTCGCCTCTCCGCAGACGGGAACACTGAAGCTTTCTTT.

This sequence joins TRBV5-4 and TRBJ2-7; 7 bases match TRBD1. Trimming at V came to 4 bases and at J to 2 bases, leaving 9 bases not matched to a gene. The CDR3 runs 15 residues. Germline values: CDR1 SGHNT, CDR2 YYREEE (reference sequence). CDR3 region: CASSRDRATTYEQYF. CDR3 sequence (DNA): TGTGCCAGCAGCCGTGACAGGGCGACTACCTACGAGCAGTACTTC.

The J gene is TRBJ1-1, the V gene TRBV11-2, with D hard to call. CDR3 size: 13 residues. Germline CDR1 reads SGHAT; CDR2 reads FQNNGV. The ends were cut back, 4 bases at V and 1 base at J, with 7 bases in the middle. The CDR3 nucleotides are TGTGCCAGCAGCTCCCGTCGGAACACTGAAGCTTTCTTT. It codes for CASSSRRNTEAFF.

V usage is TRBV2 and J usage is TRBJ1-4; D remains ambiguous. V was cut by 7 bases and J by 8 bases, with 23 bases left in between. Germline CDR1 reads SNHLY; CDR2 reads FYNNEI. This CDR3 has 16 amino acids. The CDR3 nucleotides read TGTGCCAGCATCGGAACCCCGACGACGGCGGGGGAAAAACTGTTTTTT. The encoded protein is CASIGTPTTAGEKLFF.

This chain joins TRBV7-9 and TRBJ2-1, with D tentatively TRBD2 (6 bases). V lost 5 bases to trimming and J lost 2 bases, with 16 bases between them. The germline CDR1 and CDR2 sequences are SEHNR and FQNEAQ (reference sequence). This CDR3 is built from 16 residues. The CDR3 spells CASSSLGGLTYNEQFF. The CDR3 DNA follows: TGTGCCAGCAGCAGCCTCGGGGGTCTAACCTACAATGAGCAGTTCTTC.

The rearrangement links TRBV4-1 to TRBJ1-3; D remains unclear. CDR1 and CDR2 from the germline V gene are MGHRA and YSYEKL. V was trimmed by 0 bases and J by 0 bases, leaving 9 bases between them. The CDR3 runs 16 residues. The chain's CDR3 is CASSQDFGSSGNTIYF. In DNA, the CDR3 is TGCGCCAGCAGCCAAGATTTTGGGAGCTCTGGAAACACCATATATTTT.

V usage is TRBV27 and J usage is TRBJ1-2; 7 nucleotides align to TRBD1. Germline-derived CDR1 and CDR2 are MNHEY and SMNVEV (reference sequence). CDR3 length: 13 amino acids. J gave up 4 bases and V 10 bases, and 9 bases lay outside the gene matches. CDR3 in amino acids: CATRQGGAYGYTF. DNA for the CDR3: TGTGCCACCAGACAGGGTGGTGCCTATGGCTACACCTTC.

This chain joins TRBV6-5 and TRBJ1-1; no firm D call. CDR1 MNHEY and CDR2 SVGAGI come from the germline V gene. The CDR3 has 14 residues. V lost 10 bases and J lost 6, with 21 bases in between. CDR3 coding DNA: TGTGCCACCCGAAGAACGCAGTCGGAATCTGAAGCTTTCTTT. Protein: CATRRTQSESEAFF.

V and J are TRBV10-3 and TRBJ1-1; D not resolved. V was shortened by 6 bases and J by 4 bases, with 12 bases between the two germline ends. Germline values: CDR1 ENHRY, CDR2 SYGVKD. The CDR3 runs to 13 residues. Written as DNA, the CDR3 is TGTGCCATCAGGGAGACTGAGAGCACTGAAGCTTTCTTT. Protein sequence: CAIRETESTEAFF.

The CDR3 coding sequence is TGTGCCAGCAGGGTATCGATGAACACTGAAGCTTTCTTT. Its translation is CASRVSMNTEAFF. The chain couples TRBV6-5 to TRBJ1-1; D unresolved. V was cut by 6 bases and J by 0 bases, with 8 bases left in between. CDR1 MNHEY and CDR2 SVGAGI come from the germline V gene. The CDR3 runs to 13 residues.